This passage covers 19 T cell receptor beta chains from one sample sequenced in a study of beta chain features in type 1 diabetes. Findings and caveats of the study: There was a moderate but significant shortening of TCRB CDR3s in all four CD4+ subsets of Type 1 diabetes patients.

Their antigens remain unidentified. The entirety of the isolated RNA underwent reverse transcription, so expressed TCRB transcripts were sequenced. Data came from immunoSEQ multiplex PCR; TCRdb stores just in-frame clones and leaves some out. The profile shows tens of thousands of clones, about 50% of them singletons. Sequencing used Tregs from blood. Source of these receptors: a middle-aged woman with type 1 diabetes.

The V call is TRBV18, the J call TRBJ2-2; the D gene is possibly TRBD1 (7 bases). Trimming took off 3 bases at V and 4 bases at J, with 18 bases between the two ends. Germline V CDR1 and CDR2: KGHSH, LQKENI. This CDR3 is built from 17 residues. This CDR3 reads CASSPQPPGGRTGELFF. The DNA of the CDR3 is TGTGCCAGCTCACCGCAACCTCCAGGGGGGCGCACCGGGGAGCTGTTTTTT.

The rearrangement uses TRBV6-5 and TRBJ1-2, with TRBD1 identical over 8 bases. Germline V gene lookup returns CDR1 MNHEY and CDR2 SVGAGI. Trimming took 0 bases from V and 7 from J; bases not matched to a gene: 7. This CDR3 contains 15 residues. CDR3 loop: CASSYSGTGPTGYTF. For the CDR3, the DNA is TGTGCCAGCAGTTACTCGGGGACAGGCCCCACTGGCTACACCTTC.

J is TRBJ2-1 and V is TRBV7-2; TRBD2 aligns across 9 bases. Unmatched junction bases numbered 3, after V lost 0 bases and J lost 3 bases. This CDR3 is built from 16 residues. The germline CDR1 and CDR2 sequences are SGHTA and FQGNSA. The DNA of the CDR3 is TGTGCCAGCAGCTTAGCTATGCGGGAGGGCTACAATGAGCAGTTCTTC. Protein product: CASSLAMREGYNEQFF.

This clone came up a few times. The chain carries TRBV7-9 and TRBJ1-1, with TRBD1 identical over 7 bases. Trimming cost V 2 bases and J 3 bases; bases outside gene matches: 3. Germline CDR1 reads SEHNR; CDR2 reads FQNEAQ (reference sequence). This CDR3 has 14 amino acids. CDR3 DNA: TGTGCCAGCAGCTTAACAGGGGAGTACACTGAAGCTTTCTTT. It translates to CASSLTGEYTEAFF.

There are a few counts of this clone. The V gene is TRBV18, the J gene TRBJ2-5, with 9 bases lining up with TRBD1. The CDR3 consists of 16 residues. CDR1 and CDR2 (germline): KGHSH, LQKENI. V lost 0 bases, J lost 5 bases, and 7 bases stayed unmatched. The CDR3 DNA is TGTGCCAGCTCACCACCGGTACAGGGGGCTGGGGAGACCCAGTACTTC. Residues: CASSPPVQGAGETQYF.

In its sample, this clone was seen once. This chain uses TRBV4-2 with TRBJ2-1; the match to TRBD2 covers 12 bases. V trimming: 1 base; J trimming: 7 bases; junction bases outside the gene matches: 11. CDR3 length equals 18 residues. The germline gives CDR1 LGHNA, CDR2 YNFKEQ. The CDR3: CASSQGTSGTAGRNEQFF. Written as DNA, the CDR3 is TGTGCCAGCAGCCAAGGGACTAGCGGGACTGCAGGTCGGAATGAGCAGTTCTTC.

The chain joins TRBV7-2 to TRBJ2-5, with 14 bases matching TRBD2. Germline assignment: CDR1 SGHTA and CDR2 FQGNSA. V shed 4 bases, J shed 6 bases, and the junction held 7 bases outside the gene matches. This CDR3 has 16 residues. CDR3 sequence reads: CASSSPTSGGVKTQYF. CDR3 nucleotides: TGTGCCAGCAGCTCTCCGACTAGCGGGGGGGTGAAGACCCAGTACTTC. Drawing the rest from reference TRBV7-2 and TRBJ2-5, the complete variable domain is GAGVSQSPSNKVTEKGKDVELRCDPISGHTALYWYRQSLGQGLEFLIYFQGNSAPDKSGLPSDRFSAERTGGSVSTLTIQRTQQEDSAVYLCASSSPTSGGVKTQYFGPGTRLLVL.

V usage is TRBV4-3 and J usage is TRBJ1-5, with unresolved D. V lost 0 bases and J 4 bases, leaving 4 bases between the germline ends. CDR3 length: 13 amino acids. Germline CDR1 is LGHNA and CDR2 is YSLEER. The chain's CDR3 is CASSQEQNQPQHF. The CDR3 DNA reads as TGCGCCAGCAGCCAAGAACAGAATCAGCCCCAGCATTTT.

This chain connects TRBV7-3 to TRBJ2-7, with TRBD1 identical over 9 bases. The CDR3 consists of 13 residues. The germline gives CDR1 SGHTA, CDR2 FQGTGA. J was trimmed by 12 bases and V by 5 bases; bases with no gene match: 11. The CDR3 DNA follows: TGTGCCAGCAGCCTCGGACAGGGGCGTAATCTGTACTTC. This gives the protein CASSLGQGRNLYF. Looking up the rest from reference TRBV7-3 and TRBJ2-7 gives the full variable domain: GAGVSQTPSNKVTEKGKYVELRCDPISGHTALYWYRQSLGQGPEFLIYFQGTGAADDSGLPNDRFFAVRPEGSVSTLKIQRTERGDSAVYLCASSLGQGRNLYFGPGTRLTVT.

In its sample, this clone was seen a few times. V and J are TRBV28 and TRBJ1-1; TRBD1 is a possible D gene (6 bases). Between the trimmed V and J ends, which lost 6 bases and 1 base, there was a span of 15 bases. Germline V gene sequence: CDR1 MDHEN, CDR2 SYDVKM. The CDR3 has 15 amino acids. CDR3 amino acids: CASSPTGTSNTEAFF. DNA of the CDR3: TGTGCCAGCAGCCCGACAGGTACGTCGAACACTGAAGCTTTCTTT.

A few counts support this clone. The chain recombines TRBV28 with TRBJ2-6, with 8 positions matching TRBD2. CDR3 length equals 16 residues. Germline lookup yields CDR1 MDHEN and CDR2 SYDVKM. Trimming took 3 bases from V and 2 from J; bases not matched to a gene: 3. CDR3 DNA: TGTGCCAGCAGTTTCGGGGGGGGAGCTGGGGCCAACGTCCTGACTTTC. Amino acid sequence: CASSFGGGAGANVLTF.

This sequence joins TRBV30 and TRBJ1-1; D perhaps matches TRBD1 (5 bases). Germline V gives CDR1 GTSNPN, CDR2 SVGIG (reference sequence). V lost 0 bases and J lost 6, with 14 bases in between. The length of the CDR3 is 14 residues. CDR3 region: CAWSVSGRGAEAFF. CDR3 sequence (DNA): TGTGCCTGGAGTGTATCGGGGAGGGGCGCTGAAGCTTTCTTT.

This chain joins TRBV5-1 and TRBJ2-3, with TRBD2 as a possible D gene (5 bases). Germline CDR1 reads SGHRS; CDR2 reads YFSETQ. The CDR3 contains 18 residues. Trimming removed 4 bases from V and 0 bases from J, with 21 bases in between. The CDR3 nucleotides read TGCGCCAGCAGCCCCCCGCAGGACTCAAGGACTAGCACAGATACGCAGTATTTT. This translates into CASSPPQDSRTSTDTQYF.

This clone has a single count. The chain couples TRBV7-2 to TRBJ1-6; 11 bases are a match to TRBD1. The germline V gene encodes CDR1 SGHTA and CDR2 FQGNSA. The CDR3 loop spans 15 amino acids. Trimming removed 5 bases from V and 8 bases from J; junction bases left unmatched: 5. The CDR3 DNA sequence: TGTGCCAGCAGCCCCGGACAGGGGGCCTATTCACCCCTCCACTTT. It yields the protein CASSPGQGAYSPLHF.

This chain links TRBV4-3 with TRBJ1-4; no reliable D call. The CDR3 has 15 residues. Germline loops: CDR1 LGHNA, CDR2 YSLEER. V lost 0 bases and J lost 8, with 13 bases in between. CDR3 nucleotides: TGCGCCAGCAGCCAAGAAAGAGGGCAAGGCGAAAAACTGTTTTTT. Its protein product is CASSQERGQGEKLFF.

CDR3 nucleotide sequence: TGCGCCAGCAGCCAGGGACTAGCGGGAGTAAATGAGCAGTTCTTC. It encodes CASSQGLAGVNEQFF. The V call is TRBV5-1, the J call TRBJ2-1; the match to TRBD2 covers 14 bases. This CDR3 comprises 15 residues. The trim removed 4 bases at V and 7 bases at J, leaving 4 bases unmatched. Germline V gives CDR1 SGHRS, CDR2 YFSETQ.

This clone was seen more than once but under ten times. V and J are TRBV9 and TRBJ2-4; D gene ambiguous. V was shortened by 0 bases and J by 9 bases, with 19 bases between the two germline ends. Looked up from germline, CDR1 is SGDLS and CDR2 is YYNGEE. This CDR3 comprises 16 residues. The CDR3 DNA sequence: TGTGCCAGCAGCGTAGGGCCCCCGGGTCCTCTCGGCATTCAGTACTTC. Residues: CASSVGPPGPLGIQYF.

The chain has TRBV4-2 and TRBJ1-2; D not resolved. The V and J ends lost 1 base and 8 bases respectively, with 20 bases between them. This CDR3 contains 16 residues. The germline V gene encodes CDR1 LGHNA and CDR2 YNFKEQ. The CDR3 sequence: CASSQGISLVRRGYTF. CDR3 nucleotide sequence: TGTGCCAGCAGCCAAGGAATTAGTTTGGTCCGGCGGGGCTACACCTTC.

CDR3 sequence (DNA): TGTGCCAGCAGCTTAAGGTCCGACTACCAGGGGGAGCAGTACTTC. Protein product: CASSLRSDYQGEQYF. The V call is TRBV7-2, the J call TRBJ2-5; the match to TRBD1 covers 7 bases. CDR1 is SGHTA, CDR2 FQGNSA, per germline. Trimming removed 2 bases from V and 11 bases from J; junction bases left unmatched: 14. The CDR3 has 15 amino acids. Full variable domain (rest looked up from reference TRBV7-2 and TRBJ2-5): GAGVSQSPSNKVTEKGKDVELRCDPISGHTALYWYRQSLGQGLEFLIYFQGNSAPDKSGLPSDRFSAERTGGSVSTLTIQRTQQEDSAVYLCASSLRSDYQGEQYFGPGTRLLVL.